Sequencing of this TCR beta chain was carried out in a study of blood T cell repertoires in COVID-19. Study-level information: T cells, B-cell-depleted T cells, or PBMCs provided the cDNA or gDNA that served as material.

Ages ranged from roughly 18 to 95 years, with residence in 20 to 30 US areas. V lost 0 bases and J lost 6, with 11 bases in between. The CDR3 totals 14 residues. Germline CDR1 reads SGHDN; CDR2 reads FVKESK. Clones were sequenced by immunoSEQ multiplex PCR, and TCRdb holds only the in-frame ones, with some missing. Of roughly 140,000 clones in the sample, around 80% were seen once. This rearrangement joins TRBV14 to TRBJ1-2, with a weak D call TRBD1 (5 bases). The receptor's source is a man aged 45-65 years who had recovered from COVID-19. Sequencing was carried out using PBMCs or T cells enriched from blood (not recorded which). In nucleotides, the CDR3 is TGTGCCAGCAGCCAAGATCAGGGAAAGCATGGCTACACCTTC. It translates to CASSQDQGKHGYTF. Full variable domain (remainder filled in from reference TRBV14 and TRBJ1-2): EAGVTQFPSHSVIEKGQTVTLRCDPISGHDNLYWYRRVMGKEIKFLLHFVKESKQDESGMPNNRFLAERTGGTYSTLKVQPAELEDSGVYFCASSQDQGKHGYTFGSGTRLTVV.